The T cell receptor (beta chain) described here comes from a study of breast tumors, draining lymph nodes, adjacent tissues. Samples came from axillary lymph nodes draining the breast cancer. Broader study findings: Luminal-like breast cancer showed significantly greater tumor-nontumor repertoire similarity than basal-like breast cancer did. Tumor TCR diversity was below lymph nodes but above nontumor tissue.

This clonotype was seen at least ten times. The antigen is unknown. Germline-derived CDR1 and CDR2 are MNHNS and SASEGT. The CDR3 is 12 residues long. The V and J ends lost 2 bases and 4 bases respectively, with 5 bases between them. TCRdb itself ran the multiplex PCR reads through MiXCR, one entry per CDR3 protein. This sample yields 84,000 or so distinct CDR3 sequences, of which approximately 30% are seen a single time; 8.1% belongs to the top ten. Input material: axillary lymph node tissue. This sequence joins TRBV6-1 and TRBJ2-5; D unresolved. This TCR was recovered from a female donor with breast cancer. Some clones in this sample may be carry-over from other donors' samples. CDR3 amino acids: CASSEQLETQYF. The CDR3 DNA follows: TGTGCCAGCAGTGAACAGCTAGAGACCCAGTACTTC.